Given below is one T cell receptor beta chain in context. Its target is unknown. This entry is derived from a study of cytomegalovirus exposure and HLA in healthy donors. Study-level results: In presence/absence analyses, roughly uniform sequencing depth across donors was assumed. According to a later analysis, donors in an Asian-associated ancestry cluster reportedly had fewer N-insertions than the roughly 670-donor mean. Serostatus for CMV was the only available immune exposure information.

13 Jbeta primers and 60 Vbeta primers were used for the PCR. The table came from immunoSEQ multiplex PCR; TCRdb's copy has only in-frame clones and leaves some out. Altogether approximately 44,000 clones are present, 81% being singletons, with the ten largest covering 2.5% to 3.5%. The donors comprised healthy bone marrow donors. The TCR originated in a man in his fifties in good health and CMV-seronegative. Sequenced material: PBMCs.

CDR3 loop: CASSLALGGMNTEAFF. For the CDR3, the DNA is TGCGCCAGCAGCTTGGCCCTCGGGGGGATGAACACTGAAGCTTTCTTT. The chain has TRBV5-1 and TRBJ1-1; maybe TRBD1 (5 bases). The V gene lost 0 bases and the J gene lost 0 bases, with 12 bases spanning the gap. The CDR3 length is 16 residues. Germline loops: CDR1 SGHRS, CDR2 YFSETQ.